The present entry profiles one T cell receptor beta chain with its context. This CDR3 has 17 residues. Germline CDR1 is SGHTA and CDR2 is FQGNSA. Trimming shortened V by 5 bases and J by 5 bases, and 24 bases separated the two germline ends. The entry originates in a study of blood T cell repertoires in COVID-19. Study context: The United States, Italy and Spain provided the acute and convalescent COVID-19 samples. Sources were T cells, B-cell-depleted T cells, or PBMCs; the material itself was cDNA or gDNA.

Methods used by the authors: Quantification of nucleated cells was approximated via reference gene primer amplification. Produced via immunoSEQ multiplex PCR; TCRdb's table is partial and in-frame only. D and trimming come from the DNA, and the V and J calls and clone size come from that table. The sample records about 56,000 clones, roughly 87% being singletons. The sequence came from a woman aged 55-70 years with COVID-19, enrolled during active disease. The sequenced sample consisted of peripheral blood. The chain combines TRBV7-2 with TRBJ2-5; TRBD2 is a possible D gene (6 bases). This CDR3 reads CASSPWDSTQPSETQYF. The DNA of the CDR3 is TGTGCCAGCAGCCCATGGGACTCCACCCAACCAAGCGAGACCCAGTACTTC.